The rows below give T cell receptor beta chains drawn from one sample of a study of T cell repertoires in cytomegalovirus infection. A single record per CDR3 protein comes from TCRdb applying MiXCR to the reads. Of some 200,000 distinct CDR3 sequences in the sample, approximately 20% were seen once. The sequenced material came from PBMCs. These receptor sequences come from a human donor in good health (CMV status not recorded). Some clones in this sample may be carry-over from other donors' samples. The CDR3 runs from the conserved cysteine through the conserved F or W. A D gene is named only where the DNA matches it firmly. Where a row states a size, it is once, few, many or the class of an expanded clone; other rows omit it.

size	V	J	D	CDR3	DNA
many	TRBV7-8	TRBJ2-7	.	CASSLEVGPNSEQYF	TGTGCCAGCAGCTTAGAAGTGGGACCTAATTCGGAGCAGTACTTC
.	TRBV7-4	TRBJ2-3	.	CATSQGPADTQYF	TGTGCCACCTCACAGGGCCCCGCAGATACGCAGTATTTT
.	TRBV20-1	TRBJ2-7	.	CSARSGTPTYEQYF	TGCAGTGCTAGATCTGGGACACCTACCTACGAGCAGTACTTC
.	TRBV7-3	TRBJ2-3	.	CASSSGLLGNTDTQYF	TGTGCCAGCAGCTCGGGACTCCTTGGGAACACAGATACGCAGTATTTT
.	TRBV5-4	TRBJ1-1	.	CASSRVGRATEAFF	TGTGCCAGCAGCCGGGTCGGCAGGGCAACTGAAGCTTTCTTT
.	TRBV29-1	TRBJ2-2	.	CSVERTGKGGELFF	TGCAGCGTTGAGCGGACCGGGAAAGGCGGGGAGCTGTTTTTT
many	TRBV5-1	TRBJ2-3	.	CASSLVGTGSTDTQYF	TGCGCCAGCAGCTTGGTGGGGACTGGGAGCACAGATACGCAGTATTTT
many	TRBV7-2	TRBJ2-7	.	CASSFQWVGTKQYF	TGTGCCAGCAGCTTCCAATGGGTTGGGACGAAGCAGTACTTC
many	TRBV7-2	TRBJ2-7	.	CASSLAQSYEQYF	TGTGCCAGCAGCTTGGCGCAGTCCTACGAGCAGTACTTC
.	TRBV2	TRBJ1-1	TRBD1	CASGDRGGTEAFF	TGTGCCAGCGGTGACAGGGGGGGCACTGAAGCTTTCTTT
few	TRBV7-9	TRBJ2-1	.	CASSLGSGGRANEQFF	TGTGCCAGCAGCTTAGGCTCCGGGGGGCGAGCCAATGAGCAGTTCTTC
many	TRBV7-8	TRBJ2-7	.	CASSFGGKADEQYF	TGTGCCAGCAGCTTCGGCGGGAAGGCTGACGAGCAGTACTTC
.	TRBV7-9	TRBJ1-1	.	CASSLASDRAEAFF	TGTGCCAGCAGCTTAGCATCTGATCGCGCTGAAGCTTTCTTT
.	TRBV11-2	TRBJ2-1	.	CASSLAGADNEQFF	TGTGCCAGCAGCTTGGCAGGGGCGGACAATGAGCAGTTCTTC
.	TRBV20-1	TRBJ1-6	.	CSAKIIGGYNSPLHF	TGCAGTGCTAAAATTATCGGGGGCTATAATTCACCCCTCCACTTT
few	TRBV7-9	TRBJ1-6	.	CASSLQPSSYNSPLHF	TGTGCCAGCAGCTTGCAGCCGAGCTCCTATAATTCACCCCTCCACTTT
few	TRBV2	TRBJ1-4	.	CASSETGGEKLFF	TGTGCCAGCAGCGAGACAGGTGGGGAAAAACTGTTTTTT
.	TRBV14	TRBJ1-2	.	CASSQTGGLANYGYTF	TGTGCCAGCAGCCAAACCGGGGGACTCGCTAACTATGGCTACACCTTC
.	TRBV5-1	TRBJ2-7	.	CASSTGTTRRFAEQYF	TGCGCCAGCAGCACCGGGACGACCCGACGGTTTGCCGAGCAGTACTTC
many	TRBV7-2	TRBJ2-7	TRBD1	CASSFSGTEAYEQYF	TGTGCCAGCAGCTTTTCGGGGACAGAAGCCTACGAGCAGTACTTC
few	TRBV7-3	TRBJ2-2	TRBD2	CASSLAPSGGGGTGELFF	TGTGCCAGCAGCTTAGCCCCATCCGGTGGGGGAGGGACCGGGGAGCTGTTTTTT
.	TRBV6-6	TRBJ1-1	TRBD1	CASSPPPRTGGVEAFF	TGTGCCAGCAGTCCCCCCCCTCGGACAGGGGGTGTTGAAGCTTTCTTT
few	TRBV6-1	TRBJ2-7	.	CASSPSKAGFPYEQYF	TGTGCCAGCAGCCCTTCTAAGGCGGGGTTCCCCTACGAGCAGTACTTC
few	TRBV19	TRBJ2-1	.	CASSIDFPGPYNEQFF	TGTGCCAGTAGTATAGACTTTCCAGGTCCCTACAATGAGCAGTTCTTC
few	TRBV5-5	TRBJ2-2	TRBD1	CASSYGTVNTGELFF	TGTGCCAGCAGCTATGGGACAGTGAACACCGGGGAGCTGTTTTTT
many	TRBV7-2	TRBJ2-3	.	CASSSRGVRSTDTQYF	TGTGCCAGCAGCTCCAGGGGTGTTAGGAGCACAGATACGCAGTATTTT
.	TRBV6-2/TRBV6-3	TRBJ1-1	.	CASSYQGGGTEAFF	TGTGCCAGCAGTTACCAGGGAGGAGGGACTGAAGCTTTCTTT
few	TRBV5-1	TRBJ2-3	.	CASSLSGPKTDTQYF	TGCGCCAGCAGCCTAAGCGGTCCTAAGACAGATACGCAGTATTTT
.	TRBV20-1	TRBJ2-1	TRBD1	CSARDRGREQFF	TGCAGTGCTAGAGATAGGGGGCGGGAGCAGTTCTTC
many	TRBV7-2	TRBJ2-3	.	CASSRGGGSTDTQYF	TGTGCCAGCAGCCGCGGGGGCGGTAGCACAGATACGCAGTATTTT
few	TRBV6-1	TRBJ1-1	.	CASSNDILGAFF	TGTGCCAGCAGCAACGACATTCTTGGGGCTTTCTTT
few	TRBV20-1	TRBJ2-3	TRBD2	CSASPPTSGRAGLTDTQYF	TGCAGTGCTAGTCCCCCGACTAGCGGGCGCGCCGGACTTACAGATACGCAGTATTTT
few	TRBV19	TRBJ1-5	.	CASSVLNQPQHF	TGTGCCAGTAGTGTTCTGAATCAGCCCCAGCATTTT
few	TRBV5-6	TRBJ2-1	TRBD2	CASSSGRGSYNEQFF	TGTGCCAGCAGCTCAGGGAGGGGCTCCTACAATGAGCAGTTCTTC
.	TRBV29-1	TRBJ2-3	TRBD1	CSVGATGLDTRYF	TGCAGCGTTGGCGCGACAGGGCTAGATACGCGGTATTTT
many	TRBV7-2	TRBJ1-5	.	CASSLAADQPQHF	TGTGCCAGCAGCTTAGCAGCAGATCAGCCCCAGCATTTT
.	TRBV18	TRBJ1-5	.	CASSPSILGNQPQHF	TGTGCCAGCTCACCAAGCATCCTGGGCAATCAGCCCCAGCATTTT
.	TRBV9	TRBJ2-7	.	CASSVGPRDSYEQYF	TGTGCCAGCAGCGTAGGGCCTCGAGACTCCTACGAGCAGTACTTC
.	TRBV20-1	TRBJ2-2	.	CSARVGGGPTGELFF	TGCAGTGCTAGAGTAGGGGGGGGGCCCACCGGGGAGCTGTTTTTT
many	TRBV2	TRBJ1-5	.	CASSVSGNSNQPQHF	TGTGCCAGCAGTGTATCAGGGAATAGCAATCAGCCCCAGCATTTT